This passage covers 20 T cell receptor beta chains from one sample sequenced in a study of blood T cell repertoires in COVID-19. Produced via immunoSEQ multiplex PCR; TCRdb's table is partial and in-frame only. The sample shows some 200,000 clones, 85% to 90% of them seen only once. Sequencing was performed on peripheral blood. These receptor sequences come from a man aged 80 or over with acute or convalescent COVID-19.

This rearrangement joins TRBV18 to TRBJ2-2, with 15 bases aligning to TRBD2. The germline CDR1 and CDR2 sequences are KGHSH and LQKENI. This CDR3 contains 17 residues. V dropped 2 bases and J dropped 4; count of bases not matched to a gene: 2. The DNA of the CDR3 is TGTGCCAGCTCACCAGGGACTAGCGGGAGGTTCACCGGGGAGCTGTTTTTT. Its translation is CASSPGTSGRFTGELFF.

CDR3 DNA sequence: TGTGCCAGCAGTCGTAGACAGGGGGCGCTTAGTAGCTATGGCTACACCTTC. Its protein product is CASSRRQGALSSYGYTF. The chain joins TRBV6-6 to TRBJ1-2; 10 bases map to TRBD1. The germline CDR1 and CDR2 sequences are MNHNY and SVGAGI (reference sequence). The junction had 13 bases not matched to a gene; V was cut back by 5 bases and J by 4 bases. CDR3 length: 17 amino acids.

This clone was counted only a few times. The chain couples TRBV29-1 to TRBJ2-3; D might be TRBD2 (6 bases). The CDR3 runs 15 residues. Germline loops: CDR1 SQVTM, CDR2 ANQGSEA. Trimming removed 4 bases at V and 2 bases at J, with 16 bases between. The CDR3 coding sequence is TGCAGCGTTGTTAGTTTAGGGAGGCCCACAGATACGCAGTATTTT. Translated: CSVVSLGRPTDTQYF.

The table lists this clone with a few counts. The V call is TRBV9, the J call TRBJ2-7; TRBD2 is a possible D gene (5 bases). Germline-derived CDR1 and CDR2 are SGDLS and YYNGEE. V lost 0 bases, J lost 6 bases, and 13 bases lay in between. The CDR3 loop spans 14 amino acids. The CDR3 here is CASSVGPGSSEQYF. The CDR3 bases are TGTGCCAGCAGCGTAGGGCCGGGATCGAGCGAGCAGTACTTC.

The V and J genes are TRBV30 and TRBJ1-2; TRBD1 might be the D (5 bases). Germline CDR1 GTSNPN, CDR2 SVGIG (reference sequence). V dropped 0 bases and J dropped 9 bases, with 14 bases sitting between them. The CDR3 extends over 13 amino acids. The CDR3 DNA reads as TGTGCCTGGAGTGTGGGGGGAGGTGATCGCTACACCTTC. This sequence encodes CAWSVGGGDRYTF.

The V gene is TRBV20-1, the J gene TRBJ1-1; D gene ambiguous. From germline, CDR1 is DFQATT and CDR2 SNEGSKA (reference sequence). The CDR3 is made up of 11 amino acids. CDR3 sequence (DNA): TGCAGAATCGCCCGGGGCACTGAAGCTTTCTTT. This encodes CRIARGTEAFF.

The J gene is TRBJ1-1, the V gene TRBV25-1, with TRBD1 as a possible D gene (5 bases). From germline, CDR1 is MGHDK and CDR2 SYGVNS. CDR3 length: 14 residues. Trimming left V 3 bases short and J 1 base short, with 9 bases between. CDR3 sequence reads: CASSDQGRNTEAFF. The DNA for the CDR3 is TGTGCCAGCAGTGACCAGGGCCGGAACACTGAAGCTTTCTTT.

This chain links TRBV19 with TRBJ1-1; 10 bases agree with TRBD1. The germline V gene encodes CDR1 LNHDA and CDR2 SQIVND (reference sequence). With V trimmed by 5 bases and J by 1 base, 4 bases remained unmatched. CDR3 length: 15 residues. The CDR3 protein is CASSARTGGNTEAFF. The DNA of the CDR3 is TGTGCCAGTAGTGCCAGGACAGGGGGGAACACTGAAGCTTTCTTT.

In this sample, this clone turned up a few times. The chain employs TRBV18 and TRBJ1-4; D is undetermined. Germline values: CDR1 KGHSH, CDR2 LQKENI. V lost 1 base and J lost 5, with 11 bases in between. This CDR3 contains 15 residues. The CDR3 DNA is TGTGCCAGCTCACCACGCACAGCAGACAATGAAAAACTGTTTTTT. It yields the protein CASSPRTADNEKLFF.

This sequence joins TRBV18 and TRBJ2-3; 13 bases line up with TRBD2. V lost 2 bases and J lost 7; bases outside the gene matches: 6. The CDR3 has 16 residues. CDR1 is KGHSH and CDR2 is LQKENI in the germline V gene. Here the CDR3 DNA reads TGTGCCAGCTCACCAACGGGACTAGCGGGATTAAATACGCAGTATTTT. The encoded protein is CASSPTGLAGLNTQYF.

This sequence joins TRBV7-3 and TRBJ2-3; D perhaps matches TRBD2 (5 bases). The germline gives CDR1 SGHTA, CDR2 FQGTGA. This CDR3 has 13 residues. V lost 1 base and J lost 11, with 13 bases in between. CDR3 bases: TGTGCCAGCAGCTTAATGGACTCCGGTAGGCAGTATTTT. Its protein product is CASSLMDSGRQYF.

This clone showed up just once. The chain joins TRBV6-5 to TRBJ2-7; maybe TRBD1 (5 bases). Trimming cost V 6 bases and J 3 bases, with 12 bases left between them. The CDR3 has 13 residues. The V gene's germline CDR1 is MNHEY and CDR2 SVGAGI. The CDR3 DNA sequence: TGTGCCAGCAGGCGACAGAGTAACTACGAGCAGTACGTC. Protein sequence: CASRRQSNYEQYV.

This sequence joins TRBV29-1 and TRBJ2-1; TRBD2 might be the D (5 bases). With 6 bases removed from V and 4 bases from J, the gap between germline ends came to 22 bases. The germline CDR1 and CDR2 sequences are SQVTM and ANQGSEA. This CDR3 is built from 16 residues. The CDR3 here is CSVTSRGWPSYNEQFF. The CDR3 region has the DNA TGCAGCGTCACCTCCCGGGGATGGCCTTCGTACAATGAGCAGTTCTTC.

This clone was detected only once. The chain uses TRBV19 and TRBJ1-1; maybe TRBD1 (5 bases). Germline-derived CDR1 and CDR2 are LNHDA and SQIVND (reference sequence). V was trimmed by 3 bases and J by 2 bases, leaving 16 bases between them. The CDR3 is 16 amino acids. This CDR3 is CASSIFGGGKNTEAFF. Written as DNA, the CDR3 is TGTGCCAGTAGTATCTTCGGGGGAGGAAAAAACACTGAAGCTTTCTTT.

The V call is TRBV7-2, the J call TRBJ2-7, with 11 bases lining up with TRBD1. The CDR3 runs 15 residues. Germline assignment: CDR1 SGHTA and CDR2 FQGNSA. V shed 2 bases and J 4 bases; nucleotides not matched to a gene: 4. CDR3 protein: CASSLRTGGSYEQYF. The DNA for the CDR3 is TGTGCCAGCAGCTTAAGGACAGGGGGCTCGTACGAGCAGTACTTC.

V gene TRBV12-5 combines with J gene TRBJ2-3, with TRBD2 as a possible D gene (5 bases). The CDR3 contains 15 residues. From germline, CDR1 is LGHNT and CDR2 FRNRAP. Trimming pared 1 base from V and 1 base from J, leaving 9 bases between. The DNA for the CDR3 is TGTGCTAGTGGTTTGGAAGCGGCTCGCACAGATACGCAGTATTTT. This translates into CASGLEAARTDTQYF.

This clone appeared a few times. V gene TRBV24-1 combines with J gene TRBJ2-3, with D possibly being TRBD2 (5 bases). The CDR3 has 15 amino acids. Germline values: CDR1 KGHDR, CDR2 SFDVKD. The V and J ends lost 4 bases and 4 bases respectively, with 14 bases between them. The DNA of the CDR3 is TGTGCCACCAGTGACCCGGGGAAGGCCTCAGATACGCAGTATTTT. It encodes CATSDPGKASDTQYF.

The CDR3 spells CATSDRQESYEQYV. CDR3 coding DNA: TGTGCCACCAGTGATCGACAGGAATCCTACGAGCAGTACGTC. The chain recombines TRBV24-1 with TRBJ2-7, with TRBD1 as a possible D gene (6 bases). Germline CDR1 and CDR2: KGHDR and SFDVKD. The CDR3 spans 14 residues. The V end lost 3 bases, the J end lost 1 base, and 9 bases lay between the germline ends.

This clone showed up just once. CDR3 residues: CAWSVPPGNTEAFF. In DNA form, the CDR3 reads TGTGCCTGGAGTGTACCCCCAGGGAACACTGAAGCTTTCTTT. This rearrangement joins TRBV30 to TRBJ1-1, with unresolved D. V lost 0 bases to trimming and J lost 1 base, with 9 bases between them. The CDR3 extends over 14 amino acids. Germline lookup yields CDR1 GTSNPN and CDR2 SVGIG (reference sequence).

V gene TRBV18 combines with J gene TRBJ1-3, with a tentative D call TRBD1 (6 bases). The germline V gene encodes CDR1 KGHSH and CDR2 LQKENI. The V end was cut by 1 base, the J end by 3 bases, with 10 bases between. This CDR3 is built from 15 residues. The CDR3 DNA reads as TGTGCCAGCTCACCACAGGCACAGGGTGGAAACACCATATATTTT. The encoded protein is CASSPQAQGGNTIYF. Using reference TRBV18 and TRBJ1-3 for the parts outside the CDR3, the full variable domain is NAGVMQNPRHLVRRRGQEARLRCSPMKGHSHVYWYRQLPEEGLKFMVYLQKENIIDESGMPKERFSAEFPKEGPSILRIQQVVRGDSAAYFCASSPQAQGGNTIYFGEGSWLTVV.